A selection of T cell receptor beta chains follows, all from one sample in a study of response to subunit inactivated influenza vaccine. TCRdb ran MiXCR on the RT-PCR reads and lists one entry per CDR3 protein. The sample has about 570,000 distinct CDR3 sequences; about 11% are singletons. These data were also filed under a second study, of T cells expressing NK-cell markers.

Sequences were derived from PBMCs from blood, sampled on the day of vaccination. These TCRs come from a man in his forties or fifties who received an inactivated influenza vaccine. Both conserved end residues are part of each CDR3. D genes are given only for firm matches. Size values are once, few and many counts, or a class for expanded clones, and some rows have none.

size: NA; V: TRBV29-1; D: TRBD1; J: TRBJ2-6; DNA: TGCAGCGCCATAGGACAGGGCACCTCTGGGGCCAACGTCCTGTCTTTC; CDR3: CSAIGQGTSGANVLSF
size: many; V: TRBV29-1; D: NA; J: TRBJ2-3; DNA: TGCAGCGCCCGGGACGGGACGATAGATACGCAGTATTTT; CDR3: CSARDGTIDTQYF
size: NA; V: TRBV5-1; D: NA; J: TRBJ1-1; DNA: TGCGCCTGCAGCTTGGCCCCCACAGGGACCACTGAAGCTTTCTTT; CDR3: CACSLAPTGTTEAFF
size: many; V: TRBV6-1; D: NA; J: TRBJ2-2; DNA: TGTGCCAGCAGACCCGGGGGGAACACCGGGGAGCTGTTTTTT; CDR3: CASRPGGNTGELFF
size: few; V: TRBV18; D: NA; J: TRBJ1-1; DNA: TGTGCCAGCTCGTACTCTAGGGACACTGAAGCTTTCTTT; CDR3: CASSYSRDTEAFF
size: NA; V: TRBV6-2/TRBV6-3; D: NA; J: TRBJ2-7; DNA: TGTGCCAGCAGTTACTACAACTACGAGCAGTACTTC; CDR3: CASSYYNYEQYF
size: NA; V: TRBV9; D: NA; J: TRBJ2-7; DNA: TGTGCCAGCAGCGTAGGTTGGGGTACCCCCTACGAGCAGTACTTC; CDR3: CASSVGWGTPYEQYF
size: NA; V: TRBV20-1; D: TRBD2; J: TRBJ2-2; DNA: TGCAGTGCCCGACGGGGACTATCATACACCGGGGAGCTGTTTTTT; CDR3: CSARRGLSYTGELFF
size: few; V: TRBV9; D: NA; J: TRBJ2-3; DNA: TGTGCCAGCAGCCTGGACGGTACGCAGTATTTT; CDR3: CASSLDGTQYF
size: few; V: TRBV6-1; D: NA; J: TRBJ2-3; DNA: TGTGCCAGCAGTCAAGACAGGTTATTCACAGATACGCAGTATTTT; CDR3: CASSQDRLFTDTQYF
size: NA; V: TRBV15; D: NA; J: TRBJ1-1; DNA: TGTGCCACCAGCAGAGCCAAGAACACTGAAGCTTTCTTT; CDR3: CATSRAKNTEAFF
size: many; V: TRBV28; D: TRBD1; J: TRBJ2-1; DNA: TGTGCCAGCAGAACGACAGGGGTCAATGAGCAGTTCTTC; CDR3: CASRTTGVNEQFF
size: NA; V: TRBV5-4; D: NA; J: TRBJ2-3; DNA: TGTGCCAGCAGCTCCTCCCTGACGGATGCGCAGTATTTT; CDR3: CASSSSLTDAQYF
size: NA; V: TRBV7-2; D: NA; J: TRBJ2-3; DNA: TGTGCCAGCAGCCCCGGGCCTTCGGATACGCAGTATTTT; CDR3: CASSPGPSDTQYF
size: NA; V: TRBV7-2; D: NA; J: TRBJ2-7; DNA: TGTGCCAGCAGCTTCCCAGGGATACAAAGCTCCTACGAGCAGTACTTC; CDR3: CASSFPGIQSSYEQYF
size: once; V: TRBV12-3/TRBV12-4; D: NA; J: TRBJ2-5; DNA: TGTGCCAGCAGTCCCCGACCTCGGGGAGAGACCCAGTACTTC; CDR3: CASSPRPRGETQYF